One and the same sample provided the 26 T cell receptor beta chains below, sequenced in a study of T cell clonality in common variable immunodeficiency. Clones were read by immunoSEQ multiplex PCR, and TCRdb kept only the in-frame ones, dropping some. This sample carries roughly 42,000 clones, none of them present only once. The sample comprised peripheral blood mononuclear cells. The receptors stem from a person aged 18 to 70 in good health.

This clone was recorded at least ten times. The DNA ends 3 residues before the CDR3 does, and the rest of the CDR3 is filled in from the germline J gene. The chain joins TRBV19 to TRBJ2-1, with TRBD1 identical over 9 bases. Germline CDR1 is LNHDA and CDR2 is SQIVND (reference sequence). The CDR3 runs to 15 residues. V shed 7 bases, J shed 4 bases, and the junction held 8 bases outside the gene matches. The CDR3 DNA, read in part, is TGTGCCAGTAAAGGGACAGGGAAGGGGTACAATGAG. This sequence encodes CASKGTGKGYNE. The complete CDR3 protein is CASKGTGKGYNEQFF. Using reference TRBV19 and TRBJ2-1 for the parts outside the CDR3, the full variable domain is DGGITQSPKYLFRKEGQNVTLSCEQNLNHDAMYWYRQDPGQGLRLIYYSQIVNDFQKGDIAEGYSVSREKKESFPLTVTSAQKNPTAFYLCASKGTGKGYNEQFFGPGTRLTVL.

At least ten counts were recorded for this clone. Sequencing ends 3 residues short of the CDR3 end; the germline J gene provides the rest. The rearrangement joins TRBV30 to TRBJ2-1; D gene ambiguous. The V gene lost 2 bases and the J gene lost 9 bases, with 11 bases spanning the gap. The germline V gene has CDR1 GTSNPN and CDR2 SVGIG (reference sequence). This CDR3 spans 12 amino acids. The sequenced CDR3 bases are TGTGCCTGGAGTTTTAGAAGCGCTGAG. It translates to CAWSFRSAE. The full CDR3 protein is CAWSFRSAEQFF.

At least ten counts were recorded for this clone. The read falls 3 residues short of the CDR3 end, and the missing part is taken from the germline J gene. This chain links TRBV19 with TRBJ2-1; 10 positions match TRBD2. This CDR3 contains 17 residues. V shed 7 bases and J 4 bases; nucleotides not matched to a gene: 13. Germline V CDR1 and CDR2: LNHDA, SQIVND (reference sequence). The CDR3 sequence: CASTWGSGGAKYNEQFF. The part of the CDR3 DNA that was read is TGTGCCAGTACCTGGGGGAGCGGGGGGGCAAAATACAATGAG.

This clone was counted at least ten times. With the read ending 3 residues before the CDR3 end, the germline J gene is used to fill in that end. The rearrangement uses TRBV4-1 and TRBJ1-4; possibly TRBD1 for D (5 bases). Trimming removed 0 bases at V and 6 bases at J, with 11 bases between. From germline, CDR1 is MGHRA and CDR2 YSYEKL. The CDR3 covers 15 residues. The CDR3 DNA, read in part, is TGCGCCAGCAGCCAAGATGGGGCAGGGCATGAAAAA. Translated: CASSQDGAGHEK. The CDR3 in its entirety is CASSQDGAGHEKLFF.

This clone was seen repeatedly, ten times or more. The observed sequence ends 3 residues before the CDR3 terminus, with the missing tail filled in from the germline J gene. This rearrangement joins TRBV6-4 to TRBJ2-7; possibly TRBD1 or TRBD2 for D (5 bases each). Germline V lookup: CDR1 MRHNA, CDR2 SNTAGT. Trimming pared 3 bases from V and 6 bases from J, leaving 12 bases between. The CDR3 has 13 amino acids. The CDR3 is CASSEKRGAEQYF. The sequenced CDR3 bases are TGTGCCAGCAGTGAAAAGAGGGGAGCCGAG.

This clone was recorded at least ten times. Read sequence stops 3 residues before the CDR3 end, and the germline J gene provides the missing end. The chain is built from TRBV11-2 and TRBJ2-7; 11 nucleotides match TRBD1. V lost 5 bases to trimming and J lost 6 bases; unmatched junction nucleotides: 3. Germline CDR1 SGHAT, CDR2 FQNNGV. The CDR3 length is 13 residues. The part of the CDR3 DNA that was read is TGTGCCAGCAGCCGGACAGGGGGCGGCGAG. Amino acid sequence: CASSRTGGGE. The CDR3 reads in full as CASSRTGGGEQYF.

On this clone itself: Germline is not matched at one junction end, which may reflect a read error. The read finishes 3 residues shy of the CDR3 end, and the germline J gene is used to complete it. The V and J genes are TRBV7-9 and TRBJ2-5; D not certain. CDR1 is SEHNR, CDR2 FQNEAQ, per germline (reference sequence). The CDR3 contains 11 residues. The CDR3 is CSSSATGTQYF. CDR3 DNA (partial): TGTTCCAGCAGTGCAACCGGGACC.

In this sample, this clone turned up many times. The DNA ends 3 residues before the CDR3 does, and the rest of the CDR3 is filled in from the germline J gene. The chain combines TRBV5-1 with TRBJ2-1; 11 nucleotides align to TRBD2. The germline CDR1 and CDR2 sequences are SGHRS and YFSETQ. With 3 bases clipped from V and 6 bases from J, the junction kept 8 bases outside the gene matches. The CDR3 runs to 16 residues. CDR3 DNA, as far as it was read: TGCGCCAGCAGCTCACTCACTAGCGGGAGAAGCAATGAG. This sequence encodes CASSSLTSGRSNE. The complete CDR3 sequence is CASSSLTSGRSNEQFF. The whole variable domain, remainder taken from reference TRBV5-1 and TRBJ2-1, is KAGVTQTPRYLIKTRGQQVTLSCSPISGHRSVSWYQQTPGQGLQFLFEYFSETQRNKGNFPGRFSGRQFSNSRSEMNVSTLELGDSALYLCASSSLTSGRSNEQFFGPGTRLTVL.

This clone has at least ten counts. The missing CDR3 end, 3 residues past where the read stops, is filled in from the germline J gene. The chain recombines TRBV2 with TRBJ1-1; possibly TRBD1 for D (6 bases). This CDR3 region has 15 residues. The V and J ends lost 2 bases and 1 base respectively, with 11 bases between them. From germline, CDR1 is SNHLY and CDR2 FYNNEI. CDR3 protein: CASSEFGGGNTEAFF. The sequenced CDR3 bases are TGTGCCAGCAGTGAATTTGGGGGCGGGAACACTGAA. The entire variable domain, with the rest obtained from reference TRBV2 and TRBJ1-1, is as follows: EPEVTQTPSHQVTQMGQEVILRCVPISNHLYFYWYRQILGQKVEFLVSFYNNEISEKSEIFDDQFSVERPDGSNFTLKIRSTKLEDSAMYFCASSEFGGGNTEAFFGQGTRLTVV.

This clone has ten or more counts. Read coverage stops 3 residues before the CDR3 terminus; the germline J gene supplies the remainder. The chain carries TRBV11-3 and TRBJ1-1; tentative D call: TRBD1 (6 bases). CDR1 SGHNT and CDR2 YENEEA come from the germline V gene. The CDR3 extends over 14 amino acids. Trimming cost V 2 bases and J 4 bases, with 11 bases left between them. The sequenced part of the CDR3 DNA is TGTGCCAGCAGCTTAACTTCAGGGGCCACTGAA. It specifies CASSLTSGATE. The whole CDR3 region reads CASSLTSGATEAFF.

At least ten counts were recorded for this clone. The CDR3 goes on 3 residues after the read ends, and that part is filled in from the germline J gene. The chain links TRBV6-2 or TRBV6-3 to TRBJ2-5, with D perhaps TRBD1 (5 bases). Germline lookup yields CDR1 MNHEY and CDR2 SVGEGT. Between the trimmed V and J ends, which lost 2 bases and 7 bases, there was a span of 17 bases. This CDR3 has 15 residues. The CDR3 is CASSYIAQGVGTQYF. The covered CDR3 bases are TGTGCCAGCAGTTACATCGCCCAGGGCGTAGGGACC.

CDR3 bases read: TGCAGTGCTAGCCGTAGTCTTTTATCGAACACTGAA. Its translation: CSASRSLLSNTE. The entire CDR3 is CSASRSLLSNTEAFF. This rearrangement joins TRBV20-1 to TRBJ1-1; D uncertain. The read stops 3 residues short of the end of the CDR3; the missing end is completed from the germline J gene. Germline V gene lookup returns CDR1 DFQATT and CDR2 SNEGSKA (reference sequence). The V gene lost 3 bases and the J gene lost 1 base, with 15 bases spanning the gap. The CDR3 sequence is 15 residues long.

This clone was counted ten times or more. The read gets to within 3 residues of the CDR3 end, and the germline J gene fills in the rest. The chain joins TRBV7-2 to TRBJ2-3, with unresolved D. The CDR3 loop spans 15 amino acids. Germline V CDR1 and CDR2: SGHTA, FQGNSA. V dropped 0 bases and J dropped 0 bases, with 7 bases sitting between them. The sequenced part of the CDR3 DNA is TGTGCCAGCAGCTTAGCGTTCTCTAGCACAGATACG. Protein sequence: CASSLAFSSTDT. The complete CDR3 reads CASSLAFSSTDTQYF.

The table lists this clone with many counts. The CDR3 end is not reached by the read, which stops 3 residues before it; the germline J gene fills it in. The chain carries TRBV7-2 and TRBJ2-5; D gene unclear. The CDR3 extends over 12 amino acids. V was shortened by 2 bases and J by 5 bases, with 6 bases between the two germline ends. In germline, CDR1 is SGHTA, CDR2 FQGNSA. CDR3 DNA (partial): TGTGCCAGCAGCTTATTCGGGGAGACC. The encoded protein is CASSLFGET. The entire CDR3 protein is CASSLFGETQYF.

This clone was counted ten times or more. The sequenced fragment ends 3 residues before the CDR3 boundary, so the rest is inferred from the germline J gene. The chain recombines TRBV4-1 with TRBJ2-1, with 13 bases fitting TRBD2. Germline loops: CDR1 MGHRA, CDR2 YSYEKL. The CDR3 covers 17 residues. The trim removed 0 bases at V and 7 bases at J, leaving 6 bases unmatched. The CDR3 DNA, read in part, is TGCGCCAGCAGCCAAGATTGGACTAGCGGGGGCTTTAATGAG. As protein: CASSQDWTSGGFNE. The complete CDR3 protein is CASSQDWTSGGFNEQFF.

In its sample, this clone was seen many times. The read halts 3 residues ahead of the CDR3 end, with the missing end drawn from the germline J gene. The chain combines TRBV29-1 with TRBJ1-1, with D possibly matching TRBD1 (5 bases). Trimming cost V 1 base and J 1 base, with 10 bases left between them. From germline, CDR1 is SQVTM and CDR2 ANQGSEA. The CDR3 is made up of 14 amino acids. CDR3 DNA (partial): TGCAGCGTTGAAGGAGGCCAGGGGAACACTGAA. The encoded protein is CSVEGGQGNTE. The entire CDR3 sequence reads CSVEGGQGNTEAFF.

This clone was observed many times. CDR3 amino acids: CAWITRGYAFF. CDR3 DNA (partial): TGTGCCTGGATCACCAGGGGGTAC. The V and J genes are TRBV30 and TRBJ1-1; TRBD1 matches 7 bases. The read ends 3 residues before the CDR3 terminus; that terminus is restored from the germline J gene. Germline lookup yields CDR1 GTSNPN and CDR2 SVGIG (reference sequence). This CDR3 has 11 amino acids.

This clone was picked up many times. The read terminates 3 residues before the CDR3 end, so the remaining end is supplied by the germline J gene. The chain has TRBV5-4 and TRBJ2-3; perhaps TRBD2 as D (6 bases). The CDR3 extends over 13 amino acids. Trimming left V 5 bases short and J 6 bases short, with 13 bases between. Germline V CDR1 and CDR2: SGHNT, YYREEE (reference sequence). The DNA read from the CDR3 is TGTGCCAGCAGGTTGACTAGGTCGGATACG. This sequence encodes CASRLTRSDT. Given in full, the CDR3 is CASRLTRSDTQYF.

This clone was counted many times. The junction departs from germline at one end; a sequencing error may be responsible. The CDR3 extends 3 residues past the end of the read, so its final part is completed from the germline J gene. J is TRBJ1-1 and V is TRBV7-7, with 9 bases that match TRBD1. The CDR3 spans 14 residues. In germline, CDR1 is SSHAT, CDR2 FNYEAQ (reference sequence). The CDR3 bases that were read are TGTGCTAGCAGCTTCGAGCCGGGACAGGGTGAA. It is translated as CASSFEPGQGE. The CDR3 reads in full as CASSFEPGQGEAFF.

This clone was counted ten times or more. The read finishes 3 residues shy of the CDR3 end, and the germline J gene is used to complete it. The genes are TRBV4-2 and TRBJ1-2, with D tentatively TRBD1 (6 bases). Trimming left V 0 bases short and J 0 bases short, with 14 bases between. This CDR3 has 17 amino acids. Germline lookup yields CDR1 LGHNA and CDR2 YNFKEQ. The CDR3 DNA, read in part, is TGTGCCAGCAGCCAAGAGGAGGCTTGGGGGCCTAACTATGGC. Residues: CASSQEEAWGPNYG. The full-length CDR3 reads as CASSQEEAWGPNYGYTF.

At least ten counts were recorded for this clone. The CDR3 DNA, read in part, is TGCAGCGTCAACAGGGATCTCTCTCGG. Encoded protein: CSVNRDLSR. The whole CDR3 sequence reads CSVNRDLSRAFF. The chain is built from TRBV29-1 and TRBJ1-1; D is perhaps TRBD1 (6 bases). The read finishes 3 residues shy of the CDR3 end, and the germline J gene is used to complete it. The CDR3 loop spans 12 amino acids. Germline CDR1 reads SQVTM; CDR2 reads ANQGSEA.

This clone was counted only a few times. From the germline J gene comes the end of the CDR3, since the read stops 3 residues before it. The chain combines TRBV30 with TRBJ1-2; D may be TRBD1 (6 bases). Germline lookup yields CDR1 GTSNPN and CDR2 SVGIG (reference sequence). The CDR3 spans 14 residues. CDR3 DNA (partial): TGTGCCTCCGCCTTGACTAGCGGGACAAATGAC. Translation: CASALTSGTND. The full CDR3 protein reads CASALTSGTNDYTF.

Points on this clone: This may be a read error: a much more frequent sequence differs by one nucleotide. The read is 3 residues too short to cover the CDR3 end, so that end is filled in from the germline J gene. The same CDR3 is also encoded by other DNA sequences in this sample. The V gene is TRBV7-6, the J gene TRBJ2-3; TRBD1 is a possible D gene (6 bases). This CDR3 region has 18 residues. Germline V gene lookup returns CDR1 SGHVS and CDR2 FNYEAQ. Deletions cut 5 bases from V and 0 bases from J, with 21 bases between. The CDR3 loop is CASSPGQHQRYSTDTQYF. The sequenced CDR3 bases are TGTGCCAGCAGCCCCGGACAGCACCAACGGTATAGCACAGATACG.

This clone was recorded many times. CDR3 residues: CASGPGQGNTEAFF. The DNA read from the CDR3 is TGTGCTAGTGGCCCGGGACAGGGGAACACTGAA. The chain joins TRBV12-5 to TRBJ1-1; TRBD1 matches 9 bases. The sequence runs out 3 residues before the end of the CDR3; the remainder is reconstructed from the germline J gene. The CDR3 loop spans 14 amino acids. Germline V gene data show CDR1 as LGHNT and CDR2 as FRNRAP. V lost 6 bases, J lost 1 base, and 3 bases stayed unmatched.

This clone was recorded many times. The read gets to within 3 residues of the CDR3 end, and the germline J gene fills in the rest. The V call is TRBV30, the J call TRBJ2-3; 8 bases fit TRBD2. CDR1 GTSNPN and CDR2 SVGIG come from the germline V gene (reference sequence). This CDR3 region has 14 residues. The junction had 11 bases not matched to a gene; V was cut back by 8 bases and J by 4 bases. The sequenced part of the CDR3 DNA is TGTGCCGGGTCTAAAGCGGGAGCGGCAGATACG. Protein sequence: CAGSKAGAADT. The full CDR3 sequence reads CAGSKAGAADTQYF.

This clone was observed at least ten times. The read ends 3 residues early relative to the CDR3; the germline J gene fills the gap. The rearrangement joins TRBV30 to TRBJ2-3; 8 bases align to TRBD2. Germline-derived CDR1 and CDR2 are GTSNPN and SVGIG (reference sequence). With V trimmed by 1 base and J by 1 base, 1 base remained unmatched. This CDR3 contains 14 residues. The chain's CDR3 is CAWSGLARTDTQYF. The CDR3 DNA, read in part, is TGTGCCTGGAGTGGACTAGCGCGCACAGATACG.